Presented here are 25 T cell receptor beta chains from one specimen sequenced in a study of blood T cell repertoires in COVID-19. Only in-frame clones appear in the TCRdb table, and some are missing; sequencing was by immunoSEQ multiplex PCR. The data hold just over 90,000 clones, with under 90% observed a single time. Sequenced: peripheral blood. These receptors were obtained from a human donor with active COVID-19. The donor label of this sample is uncertain.

In its sample, this clone was seen once. The chain couples TRBV18 to TRBJ2-4, with D perhaps matching TRBD1 (5 bases). CDR3 length: 14 amino acids. The germline gives CDR1 KGHSH, CDR2 LQKENI. V was trimmed by 1 base and J by 8 bases, leaving 12 bases between them. CDR3 residues: CASSPLQGSDIQYF. CDR3 DNA sequence: TGTGCCAGCTCACCACTCCAGGGATCGGACATTCAGTACTTC.

Only a few counts were recorded for this clone. V and J are TRBV11-2 and TRBJ1-2; D unclear. The V end lost 5 bases, the J end lost 5 bases, and 18 bases lay between the germline ends. The CDR3 contains 15 residues. Germline CDR1 is SGHAT and CDR2 is FQNNGV. This CDR3 is CASSTKPGSVYGYTF. The CDR3 nucleotides read TGTGCCAGCAGCACAAAACCGGGATCTGTATATGGCTACACCTTC.

The chain has TRBV10-3 and TRBJ2-1; 10 bases map to TRBD2. Germline V gene data show CDR1 as ENHRY and CDR2 as SYGVKD. The V and J ends lost 5 bases and 4 bases, in that order; junction bases with no gene match: 2. The CDR3 consists of 14 residues. CDR3 nucleotide sequence: TGTGCCATCAGTACTAGCGGGGATTACAATGAGCAGTTCTTC. Translation: CAISTSGDYNEQFF.

The chain links TRBV6-5 to TRBJ1-4; 7 bases agree with TRBD1. The ends lost 6 bases at V and 8 bases at J; junction bases unmatched: 6. The CDR3 is made up of 13 amino acids. The germline gives CDR1 MNHEY, CDR2 SVGAGI. CDR3 in amino acids: CASRRDRREKLFF. In DNA, the CDR3 is TGTGCCAGCAGACGGGACAGAAGAGAAAAACTGTTTTTT.

This chain connects TRBV7-2 to TRBJ2-7; TRBD2 agrees at 8 bases. CDR1 and CDR2 from the germline V gene are SGHTA and FQGNSA. The V gene end was trimmed by 5 bases and the J gene end by 2 bases; junction bases not matched to a gene: 11. The CDR3 consists of 16 residues. The CDR3 nucleotides read TGTGCCAGCAGCACCCTAGCGGTAGCGGGGACCTACGAGCAGTACTTC. Its protein is CASSTLAVAGTYEQYF. Together with reference TRBV7-2 and TRBJ2-7, the CDR3 gives the full variable domain: GAGVSQSPSNKVTEKGKDVELRCDPISGHTALYWYRQSLGQGLEFLIYFQGNSAPDKSGLPSDRFSAERTGGSVSTLTIQRTQQEDSAVYLCASSTLAVAGTYEQYFGPGTRLTVT.

The chain links TRBV7-2 to TRBJ1-1, with D unresolved. CDR1 is SGHTA, CDR2 FQGNSA, per germline. V lost 4 bases to trimming and J lost 0 bases, with 6 bases between them. The CDR3 runs 13 residues. The CDR3 nucleotides read TGTGCCAGCAGCTACACCATGAACACTGAAGCTTTCTTT. It translates to CASSYTMNTEAFF.

The rearrangement links TRBV7-6 to TRBJ2-7; 8 nucleotides line up with TRBD1. Trimming at V came to 1 base and at J to 1 base, leaving 0 bases not matched to a gene. CDR1 and CDR2 (germline): SGHVS, FNYEAQ. This CDR3 comprises 14 residues. The CDR3 DNA reads TGTGCCAGCAGCTTAGGGACAGGGTCCTACGAGCAGTACTTC. It codes for CASSLGTGSYEQYF.

The V call is TRBV6-1, the J call TRBJ1-2; the D is unclear. The germline V gene encodes CDR1 MNHNS and CDR2 SASEGT. The CDR3 runs 13 residues. V dropped 1 base and J dropped 4 bases, with 7 bases sitting between them. The CDR3 sequence is CASSEVGGYGYTF. The CDR3 DNA reads as TGTGCCAGCAGTGAAGTCGGCGGCTATGGCTACACCTTC.

This chain uses TRBV11-3 with TRBJ2-3; possible D gene TRBD1, 6 bases. The ends were cut back, 4 bases at V and 2 bases at J, with 10 bases in the middle. The CDR3 covers 14 residues. CDR1 SGHNT and CDR2 YENEEA come from the germline V gene. CDR3 sequence: CASSSGGLTDTQYF. The CDR3 nucleotides are TGTGCCAGCAGCTCTGGGGGCCTCACAGATACGCAGTATTTT.

The J gene is TRBJ2-5, the V gene TRBV10-2; tentatively, D is TRBD2 (6 bases). Per the germline V gene, CDR1 is WSHSY and CDR2 is SAAADI. CDR3 length: 14 residues. Between the trimmed V and J ends, which lost 0 bases and 5 bases, there was a span of 10 bases. CDR3 sequence: CASSESGGAETQYF. The CDR3 DNA follows: TGCGCCAGCAGTGAGTCGGGGGGTGCGGAGACCCAGTACTTC.

This clone was recorded a few times. The chain carries TRBV10-3 and TRBJ2-7, with a weak D call TRBD1 (6 bases). This CDR3 is built from 13 residues. Deletions cut 6 bases from V and 4 bases from J, with 13 bases between. Germline assignment: CDR1 ENHRY and CDR2 SYGVKD. The CDR3 loop reads CAIRDRLNYEQYF. CDR3 sequence (DNA): TGTGCCATCAGGGACAGACTCAATTACGAGCAGTACTTC.

The chain joins TRBV6-5 to TRBJ2-1, with 10 bases that match TRBD2. There are 15 residues in the CDR3. Germline CDR1 reads MNHEY; CDR2 reads SVGAGI. The V gene end was trimmed by 6 bases and the J gene end by 6 bases; junction bases not matched to a gene: 8. Written as DNA, the CDR3 is TGTGCCAGCAGCCTCGGGACTAGCGAGACCAATGAGCAGTTCTTC. This gives the protein CASSLGTSETNEQFF.

V gene TRBV4-1 combines with J gene TRBJ2-2; 12 bases match TRBD2. Germline V gene sequence: CDR1 MGHRA, CDR2 YSYEKL. V was clipped by 0 bases and J by 1 base; unmatched bases: 0. The CDR3 contains 17 residues. The CDR3 DNA follows: TGCGCCAGCAGCCAAGAACTAGCGGGGGGGAACACCGGGGAGCTGTTTTTT. As protein: CASSQELAGGNTGELFF.

CDR3 sequence: CASSPPGPDYGYTF. The CDR3 DNA is TGTGCCAGCAGTCCCCCAGGGCCCGACTATGGCTACACCTTC. The rearrangement joins TRBV27 to TRBJ1-2; D perhaps matches TRBD1 (5 bases). CDR1 is MNHEY and CDR2 is SMNVEV in the germline V gene (reference sequence). This CDR3 has 14 amino acids. V dropped 5 bases and J dropped 3 bases, with 13 bases sitting between them.

This chain joins TRBV19 and TRBJ1-2; 10 bases are a match to TRBD1. Germline CDR1 reads LNHDA; CDR2 reads SQIVND (reference sequence). The CDR3 sequence is 14 residues long. Losses at the gene ends were 6 bases for V and 5 bases for J; bases not matched to a gene: 6. Here the CDR3 reads CASRNMGQGYGYTF. DNA of the CDR3: TGTGCCAGTAGAAATATGGGACAGGGGTATGGCTACACCTTC.

This clone was counted a few times. This sequence joins TRBV29-1 and TRBJ1-2; tentative D call: TRBD1 (5 bases). Looked up from germline, CDR1 is SQVTM and CDR2 is ANQGSEA. The CDR3 runs 12 residues. Trimming took 5 bases from V and 3 from J, leaving 10 bases between them. The CDR3 coding sequence is TGCAGCGTTAATCAGGGTGACTATGGCTACACCTTC. Its protein product is CSVNQGDYGYTF.

The chain has TRBV6-6 and TRBJ1-3, with 7 bases matching TRBD1. Trimming at V came to 5 bases and at J to 1 base, leaving 5 bases not matched to a gene. Germline-derived CDR1 and CDR2 are MNHNY and SVGAGI (reference sequence). CDR3 length: 15 amino acids. CDR3 sequence: CASSRDRSSGNTIYF. The CDR3 DNA reads as TGTGCCAGCAGTCGGGACAGATCGTCTGGAAACACCATATATTTT.

The chain carries TRBV5-1 and TRBJ1-4, with D perhaps TRBD1 (5 bases). Germline values: CDR1 SGHRS, CDR2 YFSETQ. The CDR3 covers 14 residues. Trimming removed 7 bases at V and 3 bases at J, with 13 bases between. CDR3 bases: TGCGCCAGCCGACTCCAGGGTTCTAATGAAAAACTGTTTTTT. Its protein is CASRLQGSNEKLFF.

About this clone itself: The junction shows a germline mismatch at one end, possibly a read error. Other DNA sequences in this sample translate to the same CDR3. V usage is TRBV4-1 and J usage is TRBJ1-4; TRBD1 matches at 8 bases. Germline CDR1 and CDR2: MGHRA and YSYEKL. The CDR3 covers 16 residues. The CDR3 bases are TGCGCTAGCAGCCAAAGGGACAGGACAACTAATGAAAAACTGTTTTTT. This codes for CASSQRDRTTNEKLFF.

This chain uses TRBV6-1 with TRBJ1-2, with a tentative D call TRBD1 (5 bases). The CDR3 loop spans 16 amino acids. Per germline, CDR1 MNHNS and CDR2 SASEGT. Trimming took 1 base from V and 8 from J, leaving 20 bases between them. The CDR3 loop is CASSEEIFTGVGGYTF. DNA of the CDR3: TGTGCCAGCAGTGAAGAGATCTTTACGGGGGTTGGGGGCTACACCTTC.

This clone appeared a single time. The rearrangement links TRBV28 to TRBJ1-2; D not certain. The germline gives CDR1 MDHEN, CDR2 SYDVKM. The CDR3 covers 14 residues. V lost 7 bases to trimming and J lost 8 bases, with 20 bases between them. The CDR3 protein is CASTMDQEGKGYTF. The CDR3 nucleotides are TGTGCCAGCACCATGGACCAAGAGGGTAAAGGCTACACCTTC.

The rearrangement uses TRBV5-8 and TRBJ1-2; a weak D match, TRBD1 (5 bases). Per germline, CDR1 SGHTS and CDR2 YDEGEE. The CDR3 totals 15 residues. Deletions cut 4 bases from V and 2 bases from J, with 15 bases between. The CDR3 nucleotides read TGTGCCAGCAGCAGCAGGACAATAGACAACTATGGCTACACCTTC. It translates to CASSSRTIDNYGYTF.

J is TRBJ2-3 and V is TRBV3-1 (or the pseudogene TRBV3-2), with TRBD1 matching 9 bases. This CDR3 region has 17 residues. V was clipped by 4 bases and J by 2 bases; unmatched bases: 10. Germline CDR1 is LGHDT and CDR2 is YNNKEL (reference sequence). As DNA, the CDR3 is TGTGCCAGCAGCCCGATCCCCCGGACAGGGGACACAGATACGCAGTATTTT. It translates to CASSPIPRTGDTDTQYF.

The V and J genes are TRBV18 and TRBJ2-1; D is possibly TRBD1 (6 bases). Germline CDR1 is KGHSH and CDR2 is LQKENI. Trimming left V 0 bases short and J 9 bases short, with 12 bases between. The CDR3 covers 14 residues. CDR3 sequence reads: CASSPPRGWSEQFF. The CDR3 DNA follows: TGTGCCAGCTCACCACCCAGGGGATGGAGTGAGCAGTTCTTC.

The gene calls are TRBV6-5 and TRBJ2-1; D remains ambiguous. Trimming removed 6 bases from V and 0 bases from J, with 12 bases in between. The CDR3 runs to 15 residues. Germline CDR1 MNHEY, CDR2 SVGAGI. This chain's CDR3 is CASRSGRYSYNEQFF. The CDR3 nucleotides read TGTGCCAGCAGGTCAGGAAGATACTCCTACAATGAGCAGTTCTTC.